Listed below are T cell receptor beta chains from one sample, sequenced in a study of Graves' ophthalmopathy and Graves' hyperthyroidism. One entry per CDR3 protein results from TCRdb running MiXCR on the multiplex PCR reads. The repertoire holds over 650,000 distinct CDR3 sequences, with 35% to 50% as singletons. The sequenced material came from peripheral blood. These receptors all stem from an adult man with Graves' ophthalmopathy. Each CDR3 is given with its conserved first and last residue. A D gene is named only where the DNA matches it firmly. Not all rows give a size; the values are once, few, many and, for expanded clones, a class.

many	-	TRBJ2-5	TRBV7-9	TGTGCCAGCAGCTTGATCCCTGGGGAGACCCAGTACTTC	CASSLIPGETQYF
-	-	TRBJ2-6	TRBV15	TGTGCCGCCAGCAGCTTGGTCGGGGGAACAGTTGGGGCCAACGTCCTGACTTTC	CAASSLVGGTVGANVLTF
few	-	TRBJ2-2	TRBV12-3/TRBV12-4	TGTGCCAGCAGTTTAGTGGGGAGACCCGGGGAGCTGTTTTTT	CASSLVGRPGELFF
many	-	TRBJ1-2	TRBV7-2	TGTGCCAGCAGCCCAAGAGCCGATAACTATGGCTACACCTTC	CASSPRADNYGYTF
many	-	TRBJ2-2	TRBV2	TGTGCCAGCAGTGCCCTGGGGCAGGGAACCGGGGAGCTGTTTTTT	CASSALGQGTGELFF
few	-	TRBJ2-2	TRBV9	TGTGCCAGCAGCGCCCTCCCTCGTGGAGCCGGGGAGCTGTTTTTT	CASSALPRGAGELFF
-	-	TRBJ1-3	TRBV12-3/TRBV12-4	TGTGCCAGCAGAACCCGACAGATCTCTGGAAACACCATATATTTT	CASRTRQISGNTIYF
many	TRBD2	TRBJ2-5	TRBV29-1	TGCAGCGGGCGCGGGGGACAAGAGACCCAGTACTTC	CSGRGGQETQYF
many	-	TRBJ1-2	TRBV7-2	TGTGCCAGCAGAGACTGGGGCTATGGCTACACCTTC	CASRDWGYGYTF
-	TRBD2	TRBJ2-5	TRBV20-1	TGCAGTGCTAGAGCTCCTACTAGCGGGGGGAAGGCTCGGGGGGCCCAGTACTTC	CSARAPTSGGKARGAQYF
few	TRBD1	TRBJ2-5	TRBV9	TGTGCCAGCAGCGTAGAGGGGACAGCCACACAAGAGACCCAGTACTTC	CASSVEGTATQETQYF
-	-	TRBJ2-5	TRBV12-3/TRBV12-4	TGTGCCAGCAGTTTAGAGGGGGGGGAGGCCCAGTACTTC	CASSLEGGEAQYF
-	TRBD2	TRBJ2-5	TRBV7-2	TGTGCCAGCGGCCAAGGCGCGGGACTAGCGGGGGAAGAGACCCAGTACTTC	CASGQGAGLAGEETQYF
-	-	TRBJ2-6	TRBV25-1	TGTGCTAGAGATGCGGGTACTGGGGCCAACGTCCTGACTTTC	CARDAGTGANVLTF
-	-	TRBJ2-5	TRBV7-6	TGTGCCAGCAGCTTAGTCCCCAGGGAGACCCAGTACTTC	CASSLVPRETQYF
many	-	TRBJ1-1	TRBV27	TGTGCCAGCAGTTTAACAGGGAACATGAACACTGAAGCTTTCTTT	CASSLTGNMNTEAFF
-	-	TRBJ1-2	TRBV6-1	TGTGCCAGCAGTTACGCCCGGGGCTACACCTTC	CASSYARGYTF
many	-	TRBJ2-7	TRBV11-2	TGTGCCAGCAGCGGCCCATACTACGAGCAGTACTTC	CASSGPYYEQYF
many	-	TRBJ2-7	TRBV7-8	TGTGCCAGCAGCCCCCCGGGCCTTACCTACGAGCAGTACTTC	CASSPPGLTYEQYF
-	-	TRBJ1-2	TRBV19	TGTGCCGGTAGTATGGACGGGGGGCGAGATAATGGCTACACCTTC	CAGSMDGGRDNGYTF
many	-	TRBJ1-4	TRBV20-1	TGCAGTGCTAGGCCCGTTGCAACTAATGAAAAACTGTTTTTT	CSARPVATNEKLFF
-	-	TRBJ1-2	TRBV5-6	TGTGCCAGCCAAAGTGGTTATGGCTACACCTTC	CASQSGYGYTF
many	-	TRBJ2-7	TRBV19	TGTGCCAGTAGTACCCGGAGATCCTCACCCTCCGAGCAGTACTTC	CASSTRRSSPSEQYF
-	TRBD1	TRBJ1-4	TRBV5-1	TGCGCCAGCAGCTCTTCGGACAGGAATGAAAAACTGTTTTTT	CASSSSDRNEKLFF
-	-	TRBJ1-5	TRBV2	TGTGCCAGCAGTGAAGGGGGGGTGGATCAGCCCCAGCATTTT	CASSEGGVDQPQHF
few	TRBD1	TRBJ2-2	TRBV5-1	TGCGCCAGCAGCTTGACAGGGGTGAACACCGGGGAGCTGTTTTTT	CASSLTGVNTGELFF
few	TRBD2	TRBJ2-3	TRBV6-4	TGTGCCAGCAGTGAAACTAGCGGGGGAAGCACAGATACGCAGTATTTT	CASSETSGGSTDTQYF
-	-	TRBJ2-5	TRBV10-3	TGTGCCAGCAGTTTAGCAGGGGCCCAGTACTTC	CASSLAGAQYF
-	-	TRBJ2-2	TRBV30	TGTGCCTGGAGTGTCAGGGCAGGACTTACCGGGGAGCTGTTTTTT	CAWSVRAGLTGELFF
many	-	TRBJ1-1	TRBV29-1	TGCAGCGTTGATCGTGGGGACACTGAAGCTTTCTTT	CSVDRGDTEAFF
-	-	TRBJ1-2	TRBV7-9	TGTGCCAGCAGCTTAGCGTTGACAGAGACCTATGGCTACACCTTC	CASSLALTETYGYTF
once	-	TRBJ2-3	TRBV7-9	TGTGCCAGCAGCCCGAGGATAAAGGATACGCAGTATTTT	CASSPRIKDTQYF
many	-	TRBJ2-7	TRBV24-1	TGTGCCACCAGTGATTTGGGACCGAGCACGGACGAGCAGTACTTC	CATSDLGPSTDEQYF
many	TRBD1	TRBJ1-2	TRBV12-3/TRBV12-4	TGTGCCAGCAGTTTGAGGGACAGCGGCTACACCTTC	CASSLRDSGYTF
many	TRBD1	TRBJ1-6	TRBV2	TGTGCCACTCGGGGACAGGGCTATAATTCACCCCTCCACTTT	CATRGQGYNSPLHF